What follows is one T cell receptor beta chain and its context. No antigen is known for it. The CDR3 spans 17 residues. J gave up 2 bases and V 5 bases, and 9 bases lay outside the gene matches. Germline values: CDR1 LNHDA, CDR2 SQIVND (reference sequence). The record originates from a study of cytomegalovirus exposure and HLA in healthy donors. PCR primers comprised 60 Vbeta and 13 Jbeta primers. Some clones are missing from TCRdb's copy, which holds only in-frame ones; the method was immunoSEQ multiplex PCR. The sample lists about 170,000 clones, about four fifths seen once, with 0.38% in the top ten. Study results and limitations: Using a false discovery rate of 0.05, a later analysis showed that fewer than 20,000 TCR beta sequences were associated with HLA alleles.

The sample taken for sequencing was PBMCs. The chain recombines TRBV19 with TRBJ2-7; 13 bases are shared with TRBD2. The receptor was isolated from a boy between 2 and 10 years old in good health and CMV-seronegative. This chain's CDR3 is CASSPGTSGMVPYEQYF. The CDR3 coding sequence is TGTGCCAGTAGTCCCGGGACTAGCGGGATGGTACCCTACGAGCAGTACTTC.